The 8 T cell receptor beta chains below were found in one sample sequenced in a study of blood T cell repertoires in COVID-19. Clones were sequenced by immunoSEQ multiplex PCR, and TCRdb holds only the in-frame ones, with some missing. The table shows under 150,000 clones, with 90% occurring only once. Sequenced input: peripheral blood. The receptors were gathered from a man aged 55 to 70 with COVID-19, enrolled during active disease.

This chain links TRBV27 with TRBJ1-2, with 9 bases identical to TRBD1. V lost 2 bases and J lost 3; bases outside the gene matches: 1. Germline V gives CDR1 MNHEY, CDR2 SMNVEV (reference sequence). The CDR3 length is 14 residues. CDR3 in amino acids: CASSLTGGDYGYTF. CDR3 coding DNA: TGTGCCAGCAGTTTAACAGGGGGCGACTATGGCTACACCTTC.

The gene calls are TRBV7-9 and TRBJ1-3, with TRBD1 matching 7 bases. The CDR3 covers 14 residues. After removal of 5 bases from V and 2 bases from J, the junction contained 3 bases not matched to a gene. Germline loops: CDR1 SEHNR, CDR2 FQNEAQ (reference sequence). CDR3 protein: CASSQGTAGNTIYF. DNA of the CDR3: TGTGCCAGCAGCCAAGGGACAGCTGGAAACACCATATATTTT.

This clone was counted a single time. The V gene is TRBV7-9, the J gene TRBJ1-1; D not resolved. CDR1 is SEHNR and CDR2 is FQNEAQ in the germline V gene (reference sequence). The CDR3 runs 13 residues. Deletions cut 1 base from V and 4 bases from J, with 7 bases between. Written as DNA, the CDR3 is TGTGCCAGCAGCTTAGAACGGGGCACTGAAGCTTTCTTT. Its protein product is CASSLERGTEAFF.

The chain couples TRBV2 to TRBJ1-2; 7 bases are shared with TRBD1. V dropped 5 bases and J dropped 8; count of bases not matched to a gene: 5. Germline loops: CDR1 SNHLY, CDR2 FYNNEI. The CDR3 runs to 12 residues. In nucleotides, the CDR3 is TGTGCCAGCAGTCGACAGGGAAACGGCTACACCTTC. Translating gives CASSRQGNGYTF.

The V call is TRBV6-5, the J call TRBJ2-3; maybe TRBD1 (5 bases). Germline-derived CDR1 and CDR2 are MNHEY and SVGAGI. With 7 bases removed from V and 5 bases from J, the gap between germline ends came to 19 bases. CDR3 length: 15 residues. CDR3 nucleotide sequence: TGTGCCAGCACCGAAGGAGTAGGGGAAGTAGATACGCAGTATTTT. Amino acids: CASTEGVGEVDTQYF.

V gene TRBV3-1 (or the pseudogene TRBV3-2) combines with J gene TRBJ2-3, with 9 bases aligning to TRBD2. V was pared by 1 base and J by 3 bases, with 5 bases of the junction left unmatched. CDR1 is LGHDT and CDR2 is YNNKEL in the germline V gene (reference sequence). CDR3 size: 16 residues. The CDR3 region is CASSQGIAGATDTQYF. The CDR3 nucleotides read TGTGCCAGCAGCCAAGGGATAGCGGGAGCTACAGATACGCAGTATTTT.

The gene calls are TRBV29-1 and TRBJ2-1, with unresolved D. V dropped 4 bases and J dropped 1 base, with 8 bases sitting between them. CDR1 and CDR2 (germline): SQVTM, ANQGSEA. The CDR3 totals 13 residues. The CDR3 DNA reads TGCAGCGTTGTTCGGAGTTCCTACAATGAGCAGTTCTTC. It encodes CSVVRSSYNEQFF.

The chain carries TRBV10-1 and TRBJ2-1, with TRBD2 matching 8 bases. V was clipped by 1 base and J by 7 bases; unmatched bases: 9. The CDR3 totals 16 residues. Germline CDR1 reads WNHNN; CDR2 reads SYGVQD (reference sequence). The chain's CDR3 is CASSELAGRARNEQFF. The CDR3 nucleotides are TGCGCCAGCAGTGAGTTAGCCGGGAGGGCCCGGAATGAGCAGTTCTTC.